The 12 T cell receptor beta chains below were found in one sample sequenced in a study of T cells in Graves' hyperthyroidism and ophthalmopathy. Amplification yielded TCR beta CDR3 regions, with RNA transcripts as the source. During a first-round RT-PCR of the TCR CDR3, the HTBI primer set was used. TCRdb independently ran MiXCR on the multiplex PCR reads; one entry per CDR3 protein. The data show about 600,000 distinct CDR3 sequences, 12% to 15% seen once. The sequenced sample was blood. The source is a woman between 18 and 29 years old with Graves' ophthalmopathy.

This clonotype was seen at least ten times. The V gene is TRBV6-2 or TRBV6-3, the J gene TRBJ2-1, with 9 bases that match TRBD1. V was clipped by 4 bases and J by 4 bases; unmatched bases: 5. The CDR3 spans 15 residues. The germline CDR1 and CDR2 sequences are MNHEY and SVGEGT. CDR3 bases: TGTGCCAGCAGTTTCGGACAGGGGACTTACAATGAGCAGTTCTTC. Its protein product is CASSFGQGTYNEQFF.

This clonotype occurred many times. The rearrangement links TRBV9 to TRBJ2-3; the D gene is possibly TRBD2 (5 bases). Germline V lookup: CDR1 SGDLS, CDR2 YYNGEE. There are 16 residues in the CDR3. Trimming cost V 4 bases and J 2 bases, with 17 bases left between them. This chain's CDR3 is CASSTSPGSSTDTQYF. The CDR3 coding sequence is TGTGCCAGCAGCACCTCTCCGGGATCTTCCACAGATACGCAGTATTTT.

This clonotype was seen repeatedly, ten times or more. The rearrangement joins TRBV2 to TRBJ2-3, with a possible D match to TRBD2 (6 bases). The CDR3 runs to 15 residues. Germline loops: CDR1 SNHLY, CDR2 FYNNEI. V shed 4 bases and J shed 0 bases, with 11 bases lying between them. The CDR3 coding sequence is TGTGCCAGCAGTGCCCGGGACTCTAGCACAGATACGCAGTATTTT. It encodes CASSARDSSTDTQYF.

This clonotype was detected many times. The rearrangement links TRBV20-1 to TRBJ2-1; tentative D call: TRBD1 (6 bases). V shed 0 bases and J shed 7 bases, with 19 bases lying between them. CDR3 length: 16 amino acids. Germline CDR1 DFQATT, CDR2 SNEGSKA (reference sequence). CDR3 sequence (DNA): TGCAGTGCTAGAGATCAGCAGACAGGCACAAGGAATGAGCAGTTCTTC. The encoded protein is CSARDQQTGTRNEQFF.

The V and J genes are TRBV20-1 and TRBJ1-2, with D possibly TRBD1 on 6 matching bases. V dropped 5 bases and J dropped 2 bases, with 24 bases sitting between them. Germline loops: CDR1 DFQATT, CDR2 SNEGSKA (reference sequence). CDR3 length: 17 residues. The CDR3 region has the DNA TGCAGTGCTCCCCCGGCTGTCAGGGCAGGGGTCAACTATGGCTACACCTTC. It codes for CSAPPAVRAGVNYGYTF.

The table lists this clonotype with many counts. V and J are TRBV3-1 and TRBJ1-1; perhaps TRBD1 as D (5 bases). The CDR3 totals 15 residues. CDR1 is LGHDT, CDR2 YNNKEL, per germline (reference sequence). V was pared by 1 base and J by 2 bases, with 11 bases between. As DNA, the CDR3 is TGTGCCAGCAGCCAAGTTCAGGGAGCTAACACTGAAGCTTTCTTT. This translates into CASSQVQGANTEAFF.

This clonotype was seen at least ten times. The J gene is TRBJ2-1, the V gene TRBV7-9; the D gene is possibly TRBD2 (6 bases). V was shortened by 2 bases and J by 4 bases, with 12 bases between the two germline ends. The CDR3 extends over 15 amino acids. Germline CDR1 SEHNR, CDR2 FQNEAQ (reference sequence). The CDR3 loop is CASSLILAEYNEQFF. CDR3 DNA: TGTGCCAGCAGCTTAATCTTAGCGGAATACAATGAGCAGTTCTTC.

In this sample, this clonotype turned up many times. The chain uses TRBV10-3 and TRBJ2-5, with TRBD2 as a possible D gene (6 bases). The CDR3 length is 16 residues. Per germline, CDR1 ENHRY and CDR2 SYGVKD. V gave up 5 bases and J gave up 0 bases, with 16 bases separating them. The CDR3 coding sequence is TGTGCCATCAGTCCGAGGGGCCGGGACTACCAAGAGACCCAGTACTTC. Protein sequence: CAISPRGRDYQETQYF.

The rearrangement uses TRBV7-9 and TRBJ2-3, with no clear D. Germline V CDR1 and CDR2: SEHNR, FQNEAQ (reference sequence). Trimming removed 5 bases at V and 4 bases at J, with 7 bases between. The CDR3 has 12 amino acids. The CDR3 loop reads CASSAQSDTQYF. CDR3 DNA: TGTGCCAGCAGCGCCCAATCAGATACGCAGTATTTT.

The genes are TRBV18 and TRBJ1-2, with 10 bases aligning to TRBD1. V lost 2 bases and J lost 6; bases outside the gene matches: 15. CDR1 is KGHSH and CDR2 is LQKENI in the germline V gene. The CDR3 loop spans 18 amino acids. In nucleotides, the CDR3 is TGTGCCAGCTCACCAATGGTATTCTCCGGGACAGGGGTAGATGGCTACACCTTC. Translation gives CASSPMVFSGTGVDGYTF.

This clonotype turned up a few times. The J gene is TRBJ2-1, the V gene TRBV25-1; the match to TRBD1 covers 7 bases. J gave up 5 bases and V 4 bases, and 8 bases lay outside the gene matches. The CDR3 covers 15 residues. Germline V gene lookup returns CDR1 MGHDK and CDR2 SYGVNS. The CDR3, as DNA: TGTGCCAGCAGTGGGTACAGGGGATTGGACAATGAGCAGTTCTTC. Protein sequence: CASSGYRGLDNEQFF.

This clonotype was picked up many times. The chain combines TRBV27 with TRBJ2-2; 12 nucleotides match TRBD2. The CDR3 loop spans 24 amino acids. Germline V lookup: CDR1 MNHEY, CDR2 SMNVEV (reference sequence). V lost 6 bases and J lost 4; bases outside the gene matches: 30. The CDR3 is CASSREPPTAFRLAGGPSTGELFF. The CDR3 nucleotides are TGTGCCAGCAGCCGCGAACCACCGACAGCTTTTCGGCTAGCGGGAGGGCCTAGCACCGGGGAGCTGTTTTTT.